This is a list of T cell receptor beta chains from one sample in a study of cytomegalovirus exposure and HLA in healthy donors. Assay: immunoSEQ multiplex PCR; the TCRdb copy retains only in-frame clones and omits some. Altogether about 120,000 clones are present, around 66% being singletons, with the ten largest covering about 8.9%. The sample taken for sequencing was PBMCs. Receptors were obtained from a woman aged 40 to 50 in good health and CMV-seropositive. The CDR3 runs from the conserved cysteine through the conserved F or W. The D gene is left open where the match is weak. Part of the rows lack a size; the others show once, few, many or a class for expanded clones.

abundance | j_gene | v_gene | d_gene | CDR3nt | CDR3aa
- | TRBJ2-3 | TRBV29-1 | TRBD2 | TGCAGCGTCGAGAGACTAGCGGGGCGTACAGATACGCAGTATTTT | CSVERLAGRTDTQYF
once | TRBJ2-3 | TRBV27 | - | TGTGCCAGCAGTCCTGACCTAGGGGGGGGTGATACGCAGTATTTT | CASSPDLGGGDTQYF
- | TRBJ1-5 | TRBV5-1 | - | TGCGCCAGCAGCATAACAGGGTTTGATCAGCCCCAGCATTTT | CASSITGFDQPQHF
- | TRBJ2-2 | TRBV29-1 | - | TGCAGCGTTCAGGGTGGAGCGGGCGGGGAGCTGTTTTTT | CSVQGGAGGELFF
few | TRBJ2-5 | TRBV30 | TRBD2 | TGTGCCTGGAGTCCCGGGGGGGCCCAGTACTTC | CAWSPGGAQYF
- | TRBJ2-7 | TRBV18 | - | TGTGCCAGCTCACCAGACTTGTACGAGCAGTACTTC | CASSPDLYEQYF
once | TRBJ1-1 | TRBV6-6 | TRBD1 | TGTGCCAGCAGTTACGGACTCCGGGACAGGAACACTGAAGCTTTCTTT | CASSYGLRDRNTEAFF
- | TRBJ2-7 | TRBV10-3 | - | TGTGCCATCAGTGAGTCGGCGGGCGGCGACGAGCAGTACTTC | CAISESAGGDEQYF
- | TRBJ2-1 | TRBV11-3 | - | TGTGCCAGCAGCTTAGCGAGCTCCTACAATGAGCAGTTCTTC | CASSLASSYNEQFF
- | TRBJ1-2 | TRBV2 | - | TGTGCCAGCAGTGAGGTTCGGGGAAGCCCTAACTATGGCTACACCTTC | CASSEVRGSPNYGYTF
- | TRBJ1-2 | TRBV30 | TRBD1 | TGTGCCTGGGGGGGGACAGGAGATACATATGGCTACACCTTC | CAWGGTGDTYGYTF
- | TRBJ2-5 | TRBV10-3 | - | TGTGCCATCAGTGAGACCCGGGGAGGGGGGGAGACCCAGTACTTC | CAISETRGGGETQYF
few | TRBJ2-1 | TRBV7-2 | - | TGTGCCAGCAGCTTACAAGGGGGGGCGACCCACAATGAGCAGTTCTTC | CASSLQGGATHNEQFF
- | TRBJ2-2 | TRBV5-1 | - | TGCGCCAGCAGCTTGGACAGGCTCACCGGGGAGCTGTTTTTT | CASSLDRLTGELFF
few | TRBJ2-5 | TRBV29-1 | TRBD1 | TGCAGCGTTCCGGGACAGGGGTTAGAGACCCAGTACTTC | CSVPGQGLETQYF
- | TRBJ2-1 | TRBV9 | - | TGTGCCAGCAGCGTAGGTTTGAGGAACACCGACAATGAGCAGTTCTTC | CASSVGLRNTDNEQFF
- | TRBJ1-5 | TRBV11-3 | - | TGTGCCAGTCAGCAGCCCCAGCATTTT | CASQQPQHF
- | TRBJ2-2 | TRBV5-1 | TRBD2 | TGCGCCAGCAGCTTGTATTTAGCGGGAGAACACACCGGGGAGCTGTTTTTT | CASSLYLAGEHTGELFF